A single T cell receptor (beta chain) is shown here with its context. Its antigen is not known. Construction of the TCRbeta library involved unique molecular identifiers. One entry per CDR3 protein results from TCRdb running MiXCR on the PCR reads. The table shows approximately 500,000 distinct CDR3 sequences, with 20% to 30% occurring only once. The sample is drawn from a study of T-cell reconstitution after alpha-beta-depleted transplantation in children. Findings of the study overall: There were reportedly several hundred expanded graft clones from which alpha-beta T cells came about two months after transplant.

CDR3 length: 14 amino acids. Germline CDR1 is KGHSH and CDR2 is LQKENI. J lost 9 bases, V lost 5 bases, and 8 bases had no gene match. This TCR was sampled from a boy less than two years old with Wiskott-Aldrich syndrome, due to receive a stem cell transplant. The sequenced sample was PBMCs, obtained before TCRalphabeta/CD19-depleted stem cell transplant. The chain is built from TRBV18 and TRBJ2-1; 9 nucleotides match TRBD2. CDR3 region: CASSVLAGAAEQFF. The CDR3 nucleotides read TGTGCCAGCTCAGTGTTAGCGGGAGCAGCTGAGCAGTTCTTC.